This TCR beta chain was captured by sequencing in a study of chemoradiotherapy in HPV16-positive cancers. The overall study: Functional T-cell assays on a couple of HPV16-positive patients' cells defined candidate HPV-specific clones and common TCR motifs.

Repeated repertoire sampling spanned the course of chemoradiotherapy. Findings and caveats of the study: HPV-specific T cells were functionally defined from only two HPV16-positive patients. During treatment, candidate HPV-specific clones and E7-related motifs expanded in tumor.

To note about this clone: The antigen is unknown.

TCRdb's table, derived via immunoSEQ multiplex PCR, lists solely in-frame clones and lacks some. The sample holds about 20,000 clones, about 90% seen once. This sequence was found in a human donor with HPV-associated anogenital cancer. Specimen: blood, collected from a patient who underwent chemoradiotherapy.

In nucleotides, the CDR3 is TGTGCCAGCAGTTTCGGGACAGGGGGCGGCGTCTATGGCTACACCTTC. This gives the protein CASSFGTGGGVYGYTF. This sequence joins TRBV27 and TRBJ1-2, with TRBD1 matching 12 bases. The CDR3 contains 16 residues. V lost 3 bases to trimming and J lost 4 bases; unmatched junction nucleotides: 6. CDR1 and CDR2 from the germline V gene are MNHEY and SMNVEV (reference sequence).